A single sample gave rise to the 31 T cell receptor beta chains below, sequenced in a study of blood T cells in healthy people across ages. For the second PCR, which ran for about 6 to 11 cycles, a sample-barcoded 5' primer and a J-beta primer mix were used. TCRdb passed the 5' RACE reads through MiXCR, listing each CDR3 protein once. This sample carries about 1.5 million distinct CDR3 sequences, 42% of them seen once, and the ten largest clones take about 4%. The sequenced sample consisted of blood. Source of these receptors: a woman aged 18 to 35 in good health.

The chain recombines TRBV12-3 or TRBV12-4 with TRBJ2-7, with TRBD2 matching over 7 bases. Trimming took 6 bases from V and 0 from J; bases not matched to a gene: 11. CDR3 size: 16 residues. In DNA, the CDR3 is TGTGCCAGCAGACCTACGACTAGCCCGTACTCCTACGAGCAGTACTTC. Its protein product is CASRPTTSPYSYEQYF.

In its sample, this clonotype was seen a few times. This chain uses TRBV27 with TRBJ2-7, with 8 bases lining up with TRBD2. CDR1 and CDR2 (germline): MNHEY, SMNVEV (reference sequence). J lost 2 bases, V lost 6 bases, and 6 bases had no gene match. The CDR3 totals 14 residues. The CDR3 DNA sequence: TGTGCCAGCAGCGTCAGCGGGGGAGCCTACGAGCAGTACTTC. Protein product: CASSVSGGAYEQYF.

J is TRBJ2-3 and V is TRBV20-1; tentative D call: TRBD1 (7 bases). The CDR3 length is 14 residues. Germline V gene data show CDR1 as DFQATT and CDR2 as SNEGSKA (reference sequence). V gave up 5 bases and J gave up 0 bases, with 12 bases separating them. The CDR3 loop is CSAAGQTSTDTQYF. As DNA, the CDR3 is TGCAGTGCTGCGGGACAGACTAGCACAGATACGCAGTATTTT.

This clonotype showed up just a few times. CDR3 coding DNA: TGTGCCAGCAGGAACAGGGAAGGTATTGGCTACACCTTC. Its protein product is CASRNREGIGYTF. The rearrangement links TRBV6-5 to TRBJ1-2, with D perhaps matching TRBD1 (6 bases). Germline assignment: CDR1 MNHEY and CDR2 SVGAGI. The CDR3 is made up of 13 amino acids. The V gene lost 6 bases and the J gene lost 7 bases, with 15 bases spanning the gap.

The genes are TRBV3-1 and TRBJ2-3; 7 bases are a match to TRBD2. This CDR3 is built from 14 residues. CDR1 and CDR2 (germline): LGHDT, YNNKEL (reference sequence). Germline trimming cut 4 bases from V and 6 bases from J; bases unmatched to any gene: 7. CDR3 sequence reads: CASSPTSSSDTQYF. DNA of the CDR3: TGTGCCAGCAGCCCGACTAGCTCCTCGGATACGCAGTATTTT.

The CDR3 reads CATSYGINYEQYF. CDR3 nucleotides: TGTGCCACCAGCTATGGCATAAACTACGAGCAGTACTTC. This rearrangement joins TRBV15 to TRBJ2-7, with unresolved D. CDR3 size: 13 residues. Germline CDR1 and CDR2: LNHNV and YYDKDF (reference sequence). The V and J ends lost 5 bases and 3 bases respectively, with 11 bases between them.

The chain has TRBV7-9 and TRBJ2-7; 12 nucleotides agree with TRBD1. The germline V gene encodes CDR1 SEHNR and CDR2 FQNEAQ (reference sequence). The CDR3 totals 15 residues. Losses at the gene ends were 2 bases for V and 2 bases for J; bases not matched to a gene: 1. The CDR3 here is CASSLWDRGPYEQYF. For the CDR3, the DNA is TGTGCCAGCAGCTTATGGGACAGGGGGCCCTACGAGCAGTACTTC.

The chain recombines TRBV7-2 with TRBJ1-1, with 9 bases that match TRBD1. V was clipped by 6 bases and J by 7 bases; unmatched bases: 6. Germline lookup yields CDR1 SGHTA and CDR2 FQGNSA. The CDR3 runs 13 residues. As DNA, the CDR3 is TGTGCCAGCAGGGGACAGGGCTACGGTGAAGCTTTCTTT. Residues: CASRGQGYGEAFF.

This clonotype was picked up a small number of times. The chain has TRBV4-3 and TRBJ2-7; 10 bases are shared with TRBD2. There are 15 residues in the CDR3. The ends lost 10 bases at V and 0 bases at J; junction bases unmatched: 9. Germline V CDR1 and CDR2: LGHNA, YSLEER. For the CDR3, the DNA is TGCGCCACTGCTATGACTAGCGGGCCCTCCTACGAGCAGTACTTC. This translates into CATAMTSGPSYEQYF.

This clonotype was seen a handful of times. The rearrangement joins TRBV4-3 to TRBJ2-1; 9 bases line up with TRBD2. After removal of 0 bases from V and 9 bases from J, the junction contained 9 bases not matched to a gene. Germline V gene data show CDR1 as LGHNA and CDR2 as YSLEER. The CDR3 consists of 16 residues. CDR3 amino acids: CASSQDVGGRGTEQFF. CDR3 sequence (DNA): TGCGCCAGCAGCCAAGATGTGGGCGGGAGGGGAACTGAGCAGTTCTTC.

This clonotype has more than one count but fewer than ten. The CDR3 spells CASSDPRDNLDTQYF. For the CDR3, the DNA is TGTGCCAGCAGTGACCCCCGGGACAACTTAGATACGCAGTATTTT. The chain carries TRBV25-1 and TRBJ2-3; a weak D match, TRBD1 (6 bases). The CDR3 extends over 15 amino acids. Germline CDR1 is MGHDK and CDR2 is SYGVNS. The V and J ends lost 3 bases and 5 bases respectively, with 15 bases between them.

About this clonotype: A read error may produce the germline difference seen at one junction end. CDR3 sequence (DNA): TGTGCTAGCAGGCGGACAGGGGCGGCCGGGGAGCTGTTTTTT. This translates into CASRRTGAAGELFF. The chain combines TRBV7-7 with TRBJ2-2, with 9 bases identical to TRBD1. Germline assignment: CDR1 SSHAT and CDR2 FNYEAQ (reference sequence). The CDR3 is made up of 14 amino acids.

In this sample, this clonotype turned up many times. This rearrangement joins TRBV29-1 to TRBJ2-1; D unclear. There are 14 residues in the CDR3. Germline V gene sequence: CDR1 SQVTM, CDR2 ANQGSEA. V lost 4 bases, J lost 1 base, and 11 bases lay in between. CDR3: CSVGWASSYNEQFF. In nucleotides, the CDR3 is TGCAGCGTTGGGTGGGCCTCTTCCTACAATGAGCAGTTCTTC.

This chain links TRBV18 with TRBJ1-1; TRBD1 might be the D (6 bases). CDR3 length: 17 residues. Per the germline V gene, CDR1 is KGHSH and CDR2 is LQKENI. Trimming took 3 bases from V and 0 from J, leaving 17 bases between them. DNA of the CDR3: TGTGCCAGCTCACCCCTGGACAGTCCAACCATGAACACTGAAGCTTTCTTT. Protein product: CASSPLDSPTMNTEAFF.

This clonotype showed up just a few times. This chain uses TRBV20-1 with TRBJ1-1; D unclear. The germline V gene encodes CDR1 DFQATT and CDR2 SNEGSKA (reference sequence). The length of the CDR3 is 13 residues. The germline V and J ends were trimmed by 3 bases and 3 bases, with 11 bases remaining between them. The CDR3 DNA reads TGCAGTGCTAGCCCCCGGGTTGACACTGAAGCTTTCTTT. Translated: CSASPRVDTEAFF.

In this sample, this clonotype turned up a few times. This chain connects TRBV20-1 to TRBJ2-1, with no clear D. CDR1 is DFQATT and CDR2 is SNEGSKA in the germline V gene (reference sequence). Trimming stripped 0 bases from V and 6 bases from J, with 15 bases between. The CDR3 spans 15 residues. The DNA for the CDR3 is TGCAGTGCTAGAGATCTCCAGACTTCCCGCAATGAGCAGTTCTTC. This encodes CSARDLQTSRNEQFF.

This clonotype was recorded once. The chain employs TRBV5-4 and TRBJ2-1; 8 bases are a match to TRBD2. The CDR3 runs to 15 residues. Germline V gene sequence: CDR1 SGHNT, CDR2 YYREEE (reference sequence). The junction had 11 bases not matched to a gene; V was cut back by 4 bases and J by 8 bases. The DNA of the CDR3 is TGTGCCAGCAGCCTCACTAGCGGATGGCGCGATGAGCAGTTCTTC. Translating it yields CASSLTSGWRDEQFF. Supplemented by reference TRBV5-4 and TRBJ2-1, the full variable domain reads ETGVTQSPTHLIKTRGQQVTLRCSSQSGHNTVSWYQQALGQGPQFIFQYYREEENGRGNFPPRFSGLQFPNYSSELNVNALELDDSALYLCASSLTSGWRDEQFFGPGTRLTVL.

The rearrangement uses TRBV7-2 and TRBJ1-2; D is possibly TRBD1 (6 bases). Germline loops: CDR1 SGHTA, CDR2 FQGNSA. The CDR3 consists of 15 residues. The V end lost 5 bases, the J end lost 3 bases, and 16 bases lay between the germline ends. CDR3 DNA: TGTGCCAGCAGCCCGGACAGCCTTACCGACTATGGCTACACCTTC. Translation gives CASSPDSLTDYGYTF.

The chain carries TRBV7-9 and TRBJ2-1; 10 nucleotides match TRBD2. Germline-derived CDR1 and CDR2 are SEHNR and FQNEAQ (reference sequence). V shed 3 bases, J shed 6 bases, and the junction held 5 bases outside the gene matches. The CDR3 spans 15 residues. CDR3 protein: CASSFLAGVINEQFF. The CDR3 DNA is TGTGCCAGCAGCTTCCTAGCGGGAGTGATCAATGAGCAGTTCTTC.

The CDR3 is CASSQDFGGSTDTQYF. CDR3 coding DNA: TGCGCCAGCAGCCAAGATTTTGGGGGAAGCACAGATACGCAGTATTTT. V gene TRBV4-3 combines with J gene TRBJ2-3, with D possibly called TRBD1 or TRBD2 (5 bases each). Trimming took off 0 bases at V and 0 bases at J, with 10 bases between the two ends. The CDR3 is 16 residues long. Per germline, CDR1 LGHNA and CDR2 YSLEER.

This clonotype was seen only a few times. J is TRBJ2-1 and V is TRBV25-1; 11 nucleotides line up with TRBD2. CDR1 and CDR2 (germline): MGHDK, SYGVNS. Trimming took 2 bases from V and 5 from J; bases not matched to a gene: 8. This CDR3 spans 17 amino acids. This chain's CDR3 is CASSEHSLAGAHNEQFF. In DNA form, the CDR3 reads TGTGCCAGCAGTGAACACTCACTAGCGGGAGCTCACAATGAGCAGTTCTTC.

The chain joins TRBV6-1 to TRBJ2-1; 9 positions match TRBD1. V shed 5 bases, J shed 7 bases, and the junction held 9 bases outside the gene matches. CDR1 is MNHNS and CDR2 is SASEGT in the germline V gene. The CDR3 runs to 15 residues. This CDR3 is CASSKQGALGNEQFF. CDR3 in DNA: TGTGCCAGCAGTAAACAGGGGGCGCTGGGGAATGAGCAGTTCTTC.

This chain joins TRBV20-1 and TRBJ1-1; D is undetermined. Looked up from germline, CDR1 is DFQATT and CDR2 is SNEGSKA (reference sequence). The CDR3 runs 15 residues. Deletions cut 0 bases from V and 1 base from J, with 12 bases between. CDR3 sequence reads: CSARDPAGPNTEAFF. In DNA, the CDR3 is TGCAGTGCTAGAGATCCCGCAGGCCCGAACACTGAAGCTTTCTTT.

This clonotype appeared a few times. The chain uses TRBV18 and TRBJ1-1; no definite D call. Germline assignment: CDR1 KGHSH and CDR2 LQKENI. Trimming removed 2 bases from V and 7 bases from J, with 8 bases in between. The CDR3 is made up of 12 amino acids. DNA of the CDR3: TGTGCCAGCTCACCAAGGACTAATGAAGCTTTCTTT. It encodes CASSPRTNEAFF.

This clonotype was seen a few times. The V and J genes are TRBV6-1 and TRBJ1-3; TRBD1 matches 12 bases. Unmatched junction bases numbered 10, after V lost 6 bases and J lost 1 base. CDR1 is MNHNS, CDR2 SASEGT, per germline. The CDR3 sequence is 18 residues long. The CDR3 protein is CASSTPSGQGASGNTIYF. The DNA of the CDR3 is TGTGCCAGCAGCACCCCCTCGGGACAGGGGGCATCTGGAAACACCATATATTTT.

This chain joins TRBV10-3 and TRBJ2-1; D is perhaps TRBD2 (6 bases). The CDR3 runs 13 residues. Germline loops: CDR1 ENHRY, CDR2 SYGVKD. Trimming removed 2 bases at V and 13 bases at J, with 15 bases between. CDR3 sequence reads: CAISELEGDQQFF. The CDR3 nucleotides read TGTGCCATCAGTGAGCTGGAGGGAGATCAACAGTTCTTC.

V and J are TRBV20-1 and TRBJ1-5, with a weak D call TRBD1 (5 bases). Trimming removed 5 bases from V and 7 bases from J, with 18 bases in between. This CDR3 is built from 14 residues. Per germline, CDR1 DFQATT and CDR2 SNEGSKA (reference sequence). Here the CDR3 DNA reads TGCAGTGCTGGTCCAAGGGGAACTTTCCAGCCCCAGCATTTT. It specifies CSAGPRGTFQPQHF.

Here the CDR3 DNA reads TGTGCCAGCAGTTACCGTGGGCTAGCGGGGGGGCCGAGGAATGAGCAGTTCTTC. Translating it yields CASSYRGLAGGPRNEQFF. This sequence joins TRBV6-5 and TRBJ2-1; 12 positions match TRBD2. V was pared by 2 bases and J by 7 bases, with 12 bases of the junction left unmatched. The V gene's germline CDR1 is MNHEY and CDR2 SVGAGI. The CDR3 extends over 18 amino acids.

This clonotype turned up a few times. CDR3 sequence: CASRPPGGLGYTF. CDR3 DNA sequence: TGTGCCAGCAGACCCCCTGGGGGTCTTGGCTACACCTTC. V gene TRBV6-1 combines with J gene TRBJ1-2; a weak D match, TRBD1 (5 bases). Germline assignment: CDR1 MNHNS and CDR2 SASEGT. V gave up 6 bases and J gave up 7 bases, with 15 bases separating them. CDR3 length: 13 amino acids.

The V call is TRBV14, the J call TRBJ1-2, with D unclear. V gave up 1 base and J gave up 4 bases, with 19 bases separating them. The CDR3 sequence is 17 residues long. Looked up from germline, CDR1 is SGHDN and CDR2 is FVKESK. DNA for the CDR3: TGTGCCAGCAGCCAAGGGGTTTTAGGAGGGCGAGTCTATGGCTACACCTTC. It translates to CASSQGVLGGRVYGYTF.

This clonotype was picked up a small number of times. One junction end disagrees with the germline gene, perhaps due to a read error. CDR3 loop: CASSLAGEKTQYF. CDR3 nucleotide sequence: TGTGCCAGCAGCCTAGCGGGAGAAAAGACCCAGTACTTC. This chain joins TRBV7-9 and TRBJ2-5, with 10 nucleotides matching TRBD2. This CDR3 has 13 residues. Per germline, CDR1 SEHNR and CDR2 FQNEAQ (reference sequence).